These 20 T cell receptor beta chains share one sample of origin, sequenced in a study of blood T cell repertoires in COVID-19. Sequencing used immunoSEQ multiplex PCR; TCRdb keeps in-frame clones, though not all of them. In the table there are roughly 480,000 clones, roughly nine tenths of which are singletons. Sequences were obtained from peripheral blood. These receptors came from a man younger than 35 with COVID-19, enrolled during active disease.

This clone has just one count. The CDR3 sequence is CASSQGAGVGNEQFF. In nucleotides, the CDR3 is TGCGCCAGCAGCCAAGGAGCGGGAGTGGGCAATGAGCAGTTCTTC. The chain is built from TRBV4-1 and TRBJ2-1; 8 positions agree with TRBD2. The V gene end was trimmed by 1 base and the J gene end by 6 bases; junction bases not matched to a gene: 5. The CDR3 spans 15 residues. CDR1 and CDR2 from the germline V gene are MGHRA and YSYEKL.

This chain joins TRBV24-1 and TRBJ2-3, with 7 bases identical to TRBD2. The CDR3 sequence is 11 residues long. Germline V gives CDR1 KGHDR, CDR2 SFDVKD. V shed 11 bases, J shed 5 bases, and the junction held 3 bases outside the gene matches. CDR3 in DNA: TGTGCCATTTTAGCGGGAGATACGCAGTATTTT. It yields the protein CAILAGDTQYF.

The J gene is TRBJ1-1, the V gene TRBV6-5, with D unresolved. V was cut by 7 bases and J by 2 bases, with 14 bases left in between. Germline CDR1 MNHEY, CDR2 SVGAGI. This CDR3 spans 14 amino acids. CDR3 nucleotide sequence: TGTGCCAGCACCCTTCGGAGGCCTAACACTGAAGCTTTCTTT. Protein sequence: CASTLRRPNTEAFF.

This CDR3 reads CASSKQTGLYGYTF. In DNA form, the CDR3 reads TGTGCCAGCAGCAAACAGACAGGGCTCTATGGCTACACCTTC. The chain recombines TRBV2 with TRBJ1-2; 7 nucleotides line up with TRBD1. Germline-derived CDR1 and CDR2 are SNHLY and FYNNEI. The CDR3 is 14 amino acids. After removal of 6 bases from V and 4 bases from J, the junction contained 8 bases not matched to a gene.

The J gene is TRBJ2-7, the V gene TRBV3-1 (or the pseudogene TRBV3-2), with 7 bases lining up with TRBD1. Germline CDR1 reads LGHDT; CDR2 reads YNNKEL (reference sequence). V dropped 2 bases and J dropped 7; count of bases not matched to a gene: 5. The CDR3 consists of 13 residues. The CDR3 protein is CASSQRQGLEQYF. DNA of the CDR3: TGTGCCAGCAGCCAAAGACAGGGCCTGGAGCAGTACTTC.

This clone was counted a single time. The chain links TRBV6-5 to TRBJ2-5; 9 positions agree with TRBD1. The CDR3 consists of 15 residues. The ends lost 2 bases at V and 5 bases at J; junction bases unmatched: 6. Germline V CDR1 and CDR2: MNHEY, SVGAGI. The CDR3 DNA reads TGTGCCAGCAGTTACGAGGACAGGGGTGGGGAGACCCAGTACTTC. Amino acid sequence: CASSYEDRGGETQYF.

This clone was picked up one time. This chain connects TRBV2 to TRBJ2-1; TRBD2 aligns across 10 bases. V trimming: 6 bases; J trimming: 8 bases; junction bases outside the gene matches: 13. CDR3 size: 16 residues. The germline V gene encodes CDR1 SNHLY and CDR2 FYNNEI. CDR3 loop: CASRPLAGSGPHEQFF. The CDR3 coding sequence is TGTGCCAGCAGGCCACTAGCGGGATCTGGGCCTCATGAGCAGTTCTTC.

The sample holds a few counts of this clone. V usage is TRBV11-3 and J usage is TRBJ2-5; D unclear. The germline gives CDR1 SGHNT, CDR2 YENEEA. V was pared by 6 bases and J by 3 bases, with 23 bases between. The CDR3 is 17 amino acids. The chain's CDR3 is CASSARGSFTVEETQYF. The CDR3 coding sequence is TGTGCCAGCAGTGCCCGAGGTTCGTTCACGGTTGAAGAGACCCAGTACTTC.

The V and J genes are TRBV28 and TRBJ2-7; D not certain. Per germline, CDR1 MDHEN and CDR2 SYDVKM. V lost 6 bases to trimming and J lost 4 bases, with 10 bases between them. The CDR3 contains 12 residues. CDR3 nucleotide sequence: TGTGCCAGCAGGGCCCAGTTGTACGAGCAGTACTTC. Its protein is CASRAQLYEQYF.

Here the CDR3 DNA reads TGTGCCAGCAGCCTAGGACAGGATAAAAAATTCTTC. It encodes CASSLGQDKKFF. The gene calls are TRBV7-9 and TRBJ2-1, with TRBD1 matching over 7 bases. The CDR3 has 12 amino acids. The ends lost 5 bases at V and 16 bases at J; junction bases unmatched: 11. Germline V CDR1 and CDR2: SEHNR, FQNEAQ (reference sequence).

The rearrangement uses TRBV6-6 and TRBJ1-1, with 9 bases that match TRBD1. J gave up 1 base and V 2 bases, and 2 bases lay outside the gene matches. CDR1 and CDR2 from the germline V gene are MNHNY and SVGAGI (reference sequence). There are 15 residues in the CDR3. CDR3 region: CASSYGTGKNTEAFF. CDR3 bases: TGTGCCAGCAGTTACGGGACAGGGAAGAACACTGAAGCTTTCTTT.

The J gene is TRBJ2-7, the V gene TRBV2, with TRBD2 matching over 11 bases. Germline V gene lookup returns CDR1 SNHLY and CDR2 FYNNEI. The CDR3 consists of 17 residues. The J segment lost 2 bases and the V segment lost 3 bases, leaving 9 bases of the junction unmatched. The CDR3 here is CASSDRLAGGPTYEQYF. As DNA, the CDR3 is TGTGCCAGCAGTGATAGGCTAGCGGGAGGTCCCACCTACGAGCAGTACTTC.

This clone is a singleton in its sample. V gene TRBV3-1 (or the pseudogene TRBV3-2) combines with J gene TRBJ1-4, with D uncertain. Germline V CDR1 and CDR2: LGHDT, YNNKEL (reference sequence). This CDR3 is built from 15 residues. V shed 1 base and J shed 5 bases, with 11 bases lying between them. CDR3 bases: TGTGCCAGCAGCCAAGGGCCCGGGATAAATGAAAAACTGTTTTTT. Protein sequence: CASSQGPGINEKLFF.

The chain carries TRBV6-5 and TRBJ2-4; 7 bases map to TRBD1. With V trimmed by 7 bases and J by 4 bases, 7 bases remained unmatched. This CDR3 has 14 amino acids. Germline V gene data show CDR1 as MNHEY and CDR2 as SVGAGI. The CDR3 sequence: CASKGQRGKNIQYF. The CDR3 nucleotides are TGTGCCAGCAAGGGACAGCGAGGGAAAAACATTCAGTACTTC.

The chain links TRBV6-5 to TRBJ1-2; perhaps TRBD1 as D (5 bases). This CDR3 has 15 amino acids. Germline V gene sequence: CDR1 MNHEY, CDR2 SVGAGI. The V and J ends lost 6 bases and 0 bases respectively, with 14 bases between them. CDR3: CASRQTAGTNYGYTF. CDR3 coding DNA: TGTGCCAGCAGACAAACGGCAGGGACTAACTATGGCTACACCTTC.

The chain employs TRBV29-1 and TRBJ1-4; TRBD1 matches 8 bases. The CDR3 totals 16 residues. Trimming took 3 bases from V and 10 from J; bases not matched to a gene: 16. CDR1 SQVTM and CDR2 ANQGSEA come from the germline V gene. The CDR3 nucleotides read TGCAGCGTTGAGGGCGGGGCCGGGACAGGAGTAACAAAACTGTTTTTT. Protein: CSVEGGAGTGVTKLFF.

V and J are TRBV27 and TRBJ1-6; D is uncertain. The CDR3 is made up of 15 amino acids. The V gene lost 5 bases and the J gene lost 3 bases, with 11 bases spanning the gap. CDR1 is MNHEY, CDR2 SMNVEV, per germline (reference sequence). The CDR3 DNA reads TGTGCCAGCAGTCGGCGGTGGGTCTATAATTCACCCCTCCACTTT. It yields the protein CASSRRWVYNSPLHF.

The chain uses TRBV7-2 and TRBJ2-7, with 7 bases identical to TRBD1. Germline V gene data show CDR1 as SGHTA and CDR2 as FQGNSA. V lost 3 bases, J lost 1 base, and 6 bases stayed unmatched. The CDR3 length is 15 residues. The CDR3 sequence: CASSFSRGISYEQYF. For the CDR3, the DNA is TGTGCCAGCAGCTTTAGCAGGGGGATTTCCTACGAGCAGTACTTC.

V usage is TRBV5-6 and J usage is TRBJ1-3; D gene ambiguous. CDR3 length: 14 residues. From germline, CDR1 is SGHDT and CDR2 YYEEEE. Trimming pared 1 base from V and 1 base from J, leaving 6 bases between. The CDR3 sequence: CASSLTGSGNTIYF. The CDR3 region has the DNA TGTGCCAGCAGCTTGACGGGATCTGGAAACACCATATATTTT.

The V and J genes are TRBV2 and TRBJ2-5; TRBD2 is a possible D gene (7 bases). Germline-derived CDR1 and CDR2 are SNHLY and FYNNEI. The CDR3 totals 15 residues. Trimming took off 1 base at V and 1 base at J, with 10 bases between the two ends. The CDR3 reads CASSEEAGAQETQYF. As DNA, the CDR3 is TGTGCCAGCAGTGAAGAGGCGGGGGCCCAAGAGACCCAGTACTTC.